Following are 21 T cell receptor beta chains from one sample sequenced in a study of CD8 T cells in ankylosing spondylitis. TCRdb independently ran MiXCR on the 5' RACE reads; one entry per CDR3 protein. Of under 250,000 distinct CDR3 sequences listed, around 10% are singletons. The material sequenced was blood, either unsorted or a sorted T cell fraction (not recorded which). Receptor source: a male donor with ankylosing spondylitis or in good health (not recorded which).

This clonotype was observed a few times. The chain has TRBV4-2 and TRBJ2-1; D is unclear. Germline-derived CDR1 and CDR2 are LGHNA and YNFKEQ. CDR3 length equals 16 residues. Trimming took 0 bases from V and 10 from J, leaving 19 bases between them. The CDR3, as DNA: TGTGCCAGCAGCCAAGAGGCCCCGACTCGCCGAAGGGAGCAGTTCTTC. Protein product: CASSQEAPTRRREQFF.

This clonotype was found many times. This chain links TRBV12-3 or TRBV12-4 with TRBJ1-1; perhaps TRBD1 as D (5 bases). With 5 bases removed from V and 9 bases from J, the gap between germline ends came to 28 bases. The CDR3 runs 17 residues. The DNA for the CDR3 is TGTGCCAGCAGTGGGATGGGGCCTCTGGTAATCGAATCCCAAGCTTTCTTT. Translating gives CASSGMGPLVIESQAFF.

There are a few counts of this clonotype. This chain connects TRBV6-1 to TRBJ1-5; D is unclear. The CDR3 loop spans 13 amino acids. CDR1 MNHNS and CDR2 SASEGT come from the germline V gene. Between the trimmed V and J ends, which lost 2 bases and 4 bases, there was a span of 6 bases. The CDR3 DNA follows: TGTGCCAGCAGTGAAAGTCAGAATCAGCCCCAGCATTTT. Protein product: CASSESQNQPQHF.

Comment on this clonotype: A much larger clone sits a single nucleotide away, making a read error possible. In DNA, the CDR3 is TGCGCCAGCAGCCGACACAACACCGGGGAGCTGTTTTTT. Translation: CASSRHNTGELFF. The V call is TRBV4-1, the J call TRBJ2-2; D gene ambiguous. This CDR3 comprises 13 residues. Germline V gene data show CDR1 as MGHRA and CDR2 as YSYEKL. Between the trimmed V and J ends, which lost 4 bases and 2 bases, there was a span of 5 bases.

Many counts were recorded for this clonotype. CDR3 nucleotides: TGTGCCAGCAGCTTCGGACAGGGACGAGAAAAACTGTTTTTT. Translating it yields CASSFGQGREKLFF. The rearrangement uses TRBV5-6 and TRBJ1-4; 8 nucleotides match TRBD1. Germline loops: CDR1 SGHDT, CDR2 YYEEEE. This CDR3 region has 14 residues. V was pared by 2 bases and J by 8 bases, with 5 bases of the junction left unmatched.

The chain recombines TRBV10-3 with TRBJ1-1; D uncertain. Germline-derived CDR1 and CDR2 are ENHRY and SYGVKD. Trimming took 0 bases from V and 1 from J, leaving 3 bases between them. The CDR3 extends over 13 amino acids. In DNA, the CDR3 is TGTGCCATCAGTGAGTCTAGGAACACTGAAGCTTTCTTT. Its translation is CAISESRNTEAFF.

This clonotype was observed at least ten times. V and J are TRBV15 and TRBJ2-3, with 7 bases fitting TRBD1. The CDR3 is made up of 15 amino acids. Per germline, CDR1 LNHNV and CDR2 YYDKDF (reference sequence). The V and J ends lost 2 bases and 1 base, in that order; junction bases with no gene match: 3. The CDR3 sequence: CATSRSGQGTDTQYF. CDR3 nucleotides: TGTGCCACCAGCAGAAGTGGACAGGGCACAGATACGCAGTATTTT.

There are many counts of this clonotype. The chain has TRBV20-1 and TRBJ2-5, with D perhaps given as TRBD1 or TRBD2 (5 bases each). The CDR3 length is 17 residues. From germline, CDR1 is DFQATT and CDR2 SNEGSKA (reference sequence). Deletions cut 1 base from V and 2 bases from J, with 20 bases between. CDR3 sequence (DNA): TGCAGTGCTAGAGGAGGGGCTGAGGGGATAACGCAAGAGACCCAGTACTTC. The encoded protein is CSARGGAEGITQETQYF.

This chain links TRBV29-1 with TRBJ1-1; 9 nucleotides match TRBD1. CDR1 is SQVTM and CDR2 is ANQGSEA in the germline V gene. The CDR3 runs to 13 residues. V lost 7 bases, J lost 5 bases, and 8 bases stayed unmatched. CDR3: CSAEGQGGTEAFF. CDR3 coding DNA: TGCAGCGCCGAGGGACAGGGTGGAACTGAAGCTTTCTTT.

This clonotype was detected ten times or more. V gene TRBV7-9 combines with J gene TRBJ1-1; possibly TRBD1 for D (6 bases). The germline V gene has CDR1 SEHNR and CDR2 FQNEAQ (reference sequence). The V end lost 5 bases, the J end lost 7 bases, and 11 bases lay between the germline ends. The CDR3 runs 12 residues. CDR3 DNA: TGTGCCAGCAGCCAAGGGACACGTGAAGCTTTCTTT. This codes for CASSQGTREAFF.

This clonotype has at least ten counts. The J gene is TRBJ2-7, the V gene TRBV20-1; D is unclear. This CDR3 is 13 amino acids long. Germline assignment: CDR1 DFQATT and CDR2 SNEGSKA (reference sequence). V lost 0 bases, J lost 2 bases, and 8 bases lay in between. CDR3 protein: CSAREDWAYEQYF. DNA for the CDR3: TGCAGTGCTAGAGAAGATTGGGCCTACGAGCAGTACTTC.

The CDR3 DNA sequence: TGTGCCAGCAGCCGGGACAGAACTGGGGAGCTGTTTTTT. It yields the protein CASSRDRTGELFF. The chain links TRBV12-3 or TRBV12-4 to TRBJ2-2; 7 bases align to TRBD1. There are 13 residues in the CDR3. The V and J ends lost 6 bases and 8 bases, in that order; junction bases with no gene match: 6.

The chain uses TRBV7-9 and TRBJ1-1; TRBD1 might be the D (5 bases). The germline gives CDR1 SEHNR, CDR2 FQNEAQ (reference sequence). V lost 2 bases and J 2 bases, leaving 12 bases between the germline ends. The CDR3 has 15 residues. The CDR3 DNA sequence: TGTGCCAGCAGCTTATCGGCAGGGAAAAACACTGAAGCTTTCTTT. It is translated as CASSLSAGKNTEAFF. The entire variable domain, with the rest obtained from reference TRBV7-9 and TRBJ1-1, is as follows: DTGVSQNPRHKITKRGQNVTFRCDPISEHNRLYWYRQTLGQGPEFLTYFQNEAQLEKSRLLSDRFSAERPKGSFSTLEIQRTEQGDSAMYLCASSLSAGKNTEAFFGQGTRLTVV.

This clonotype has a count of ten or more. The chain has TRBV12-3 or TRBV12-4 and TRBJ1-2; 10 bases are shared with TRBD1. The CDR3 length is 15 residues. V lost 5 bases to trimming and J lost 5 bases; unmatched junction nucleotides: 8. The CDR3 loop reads CASSLGTGVQYGYTF. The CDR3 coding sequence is TGTGCCAGCAGTCTGGGGACAGGGGTACAATATGGCTACACCTTC.

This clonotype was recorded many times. The CDR3 sequence is CASSELAGVQETQYF. As DNA, the CDR3 is TGTGCCAGCAGTGAGCTAGCGGGAGTTCAGGAGACCCAGTACTTC. V usage is TRBV6-4 and J usage is TRBJ2-5, with 10 nucleotides matching TRBD2. The ends lost 3 bases at V and 5 bases at J; junction bases unmatched: 6. The CDR3 loop spans 15 amino acids. Germline-derived CDR1 and CDR2 are MRHNA and SNTAGT.

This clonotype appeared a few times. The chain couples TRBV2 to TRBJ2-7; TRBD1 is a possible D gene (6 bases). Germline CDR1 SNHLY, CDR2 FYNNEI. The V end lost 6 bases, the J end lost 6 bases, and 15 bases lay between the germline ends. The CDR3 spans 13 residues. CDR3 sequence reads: CASSQQGVGEQYF. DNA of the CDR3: TGTGCCAGCAGCCAACAGGGTGTGGGCGAGCAGTACTTC. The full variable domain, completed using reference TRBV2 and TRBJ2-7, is EPEVTQTPSHQVTQMGQEVILRCVPISNHLYFYWYRQILGQKVEFLVSFYNNEISEKSEIFDDQFSVERPDGSNFTLKIRSTKLEDSAMYFCASSQQGVGEQYFGPGTRLTVT.

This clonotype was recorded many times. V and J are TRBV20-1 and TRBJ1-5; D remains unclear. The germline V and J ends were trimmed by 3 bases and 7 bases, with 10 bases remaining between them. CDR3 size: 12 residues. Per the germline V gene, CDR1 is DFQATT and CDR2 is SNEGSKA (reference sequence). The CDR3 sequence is CSARAPLQPQHF. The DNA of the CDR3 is TGCAGTGCTAGGGCCCCATTGCAGCCCCAGCATTTT.

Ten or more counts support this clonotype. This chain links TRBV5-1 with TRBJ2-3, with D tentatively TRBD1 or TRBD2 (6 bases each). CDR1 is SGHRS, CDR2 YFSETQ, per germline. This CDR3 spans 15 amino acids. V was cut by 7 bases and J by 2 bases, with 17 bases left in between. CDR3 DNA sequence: TGCGCCAGCGACGGGGGCGAACAGTACACAGATACGCAGTATTTT. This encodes CASDGGEQYTDTQYF.

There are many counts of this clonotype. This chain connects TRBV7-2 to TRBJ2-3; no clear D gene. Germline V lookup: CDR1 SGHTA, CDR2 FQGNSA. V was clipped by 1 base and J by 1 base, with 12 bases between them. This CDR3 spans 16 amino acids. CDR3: CASSLVTNVGTDTQYF. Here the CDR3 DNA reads TGTGCCAGCAGCTTAGTGACCAACGTGGGCACAGATACGCAGTATTTT.

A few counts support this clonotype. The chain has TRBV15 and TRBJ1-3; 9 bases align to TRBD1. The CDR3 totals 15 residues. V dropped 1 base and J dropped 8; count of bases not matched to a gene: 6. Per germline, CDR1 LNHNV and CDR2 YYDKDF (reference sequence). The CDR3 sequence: CATSRGTGGADTIYF. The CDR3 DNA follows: TGTGCCACCAGCAGAGGAACAGGGGGCGCGGACACCATATATTTT.

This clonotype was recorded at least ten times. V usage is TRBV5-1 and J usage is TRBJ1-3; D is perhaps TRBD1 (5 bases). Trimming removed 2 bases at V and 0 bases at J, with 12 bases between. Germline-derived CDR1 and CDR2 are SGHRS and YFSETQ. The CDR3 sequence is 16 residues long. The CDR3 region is CASSLGGDLSGNTIYF. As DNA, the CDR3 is TGCGCCAGCAGCTTAGGAGGGGACCTCTCTGGAAACACCATATATTTT.